The text below deals with one T cell receptor beta chain. The target of this receptor is not known. No much larger clone exists at a distance of one base, and base qualities are not known. This sample stems from a study of immune cell composition in non-small cell lung cancer (dated by TCRdb to 2016 to 2017). In terms of the full investigation: Histologic subtype, mostly lung adenocarcinoma or squamous cell carcinoma, was determined with H&E together with p63, CK5, Napsin A and TTF-1 immunohistochemistry. A handful of tumour specimens with TCR-beta data were of rare histological subtypes and were excluded from the subtype comparisons. For supplementary cohort #1, made up of approximately 11 lung adenocarcinoma cases, paired tumour/lung TCR-beta sequencing was done and TIL populations were generated so that tumour reactivity could be assessed. TCR-beta sequencing from Adaptive Biotechnologies was done on over 31 paired sets of NSCLC tumour and non-adjacent lung specimens and on over 25 tumour-only specimens.

Taken from cysteine to phenylalanine, the CDR3 has 13 residues. CDR3 DNA only is kept here, 39 bases in frame from base 1. Trimming at the junction amounts to 4 bases on V and 10 bases on J, and the germline ends lie 11 bases apart. CDR1 and CDR2, per the germline V gene, are SNHLY and FYNNEI. A two-step multiplex PCR amplified TCR-beta CDR3 regions from genomic DNA, and the second step of the PCR added Illumina-compatible adaptors. TCR-beta immunosequencing was carried out on an Illumina platform through the commercial immunoSEQ service. The source study handled its data this way. Repertoires were summarised by productive clonality and by Top 10 Clones, defined as the percentage of T-cell templates derived from the ten most frequent sequences. Productive clonality ranged from 0 to 1, with 1 indicating a monoclonal population. Tumour-associated clones, identified using log10 scatter plots, were defined as sequences that made up at least 0.1% of tumour T-cell templates and were not found in the matched non-adjacent lung. Two-group comparisons used Student's t-tests, stages used ANOVA, and relationships used linear regression, analysed in GraphPad Prism7 and R. Drawn from immuneACCESS, this table holds only the in-frame rearrangements with V and J called that TCRdb kept. Clones are partly lost; checked studies trace under half to an unresolved V gene and leave the rest unexplained. The DNA was the basis for D and trimming; V, J and clone size are from that table. The table for this sample lists around 16,000 clones; around four fifths of them were counted only once. Approximately 10% of the sample is held by the ten biggest clonotypes.

Summary of the overall study and its limitations: In some 11 adenocarcinoma cases, maximal tumour-associated clone frequency correlated strongly with TIL tumour reactivity, whereas overall clonality did not. Only around ten cases were included in the reactivity cohort, and sequence sharing between tumour-reactive clones and the dominant in vivo tumour-associated clones was not shown. No significant correlation was found between smoking pack-years and tumour TCR-beta clonality. Tumour-associated clones >0.5% were found in nearly half of NSCLC cases, namely in 25% to 40% of adenocarcinomas versus 70% to 80% of squamous carcinomas.

Normal lung samples came from the same patient and were non-adjacent lung tissue collected as far from the tumour as possible, with a minimum distance of 3 cm. From frozen aliquots of unsorted single-cell suspensions, genomic DNA was isolated using the QIAamp DNA kit. Tissues arrived within 2 hours of resection and were immediately processed into single-cell suspensions. Tissue was broken up mechanically, digested enzymatically with DNase I, collagenase I and hyaluronidase for around 30 minutes at 37 degrees C, and then filtered and RBC-lysed. This sample was also put to use in a study of CD4 T cells in lung cancer. That second report states: In the study, blood T cells of NSCLC patients were screened for responses to candidate mutation-encoded neoepitopes, and neoantigen-specific CD4+ T-cell clones and TCRs were isolated. Tumor and non-adjacent lung tissue were obtained from a few patients undergoing curative-intent resections for stage I-III non-small cell lung cancer. The patients who underwent resection had lung adenocarcinoma or squamous cell carcinoma, were aged 60 to 69 when blood was donated, and were mostly former smokers. Before blood donation, patients had received treatments including platinum chemotherapy, and some received nivolumab or pembrolizumab. Some blood-derived responses might reflect in vitro priming of naive T cells or cross-reactivity rather than memory responses to the cancer. The frequency of neoantigen-specific clonotypes in tumor resections, non-adjacent lung and cultured T-cell products was followed using TCRB deep sequencing. The kit provider's software was used to analyze TCRB sequence data, and Fisher's exact test was applied to assess tumor enrichment of clonotype templates.

The chain uses TRBV2 and TRBJ1-6; TRBD1 could be the D gene, as 6 bases match. The TCR sequence derives from a human donor with non-small cell lung cancer. Sequenced material: non-adjacent lung tissue. The CDR3 loop reads CASSVRGESPLHF. In nucleotide form, the sequence is TGTGCCAGCAGTGTTAGGGGGGAATCACCCCTCCACTTT.